This record concerns one TCR beta chain sequence. Antigen: not known. Between the trimmed V and J ends, which lost 6 bases and 7 bases, there was a span of 21 bases. The germline CDR1 and CDR2 sequences are ENHRY and SYGVKD. The CDR3 length is 16 residues. TCR beta CDR3 region amplification was performed from RNA transcripts. HTBI primers drove first-round RT-PCR of the TCR CDR3. TCRdb re-called the multiplex PCR reads through MiXCR, storing one row per CDR3 protein. The sample shows about 500,000 distinct CDR3 sequences, over 45% of them seen only once. Diagnoses were established using clinical symptoms, serum thyroxine and TRAb, thyroid ultrasound and orbital computed tomography. This entry belongs to a study of T cells in Graves' hyperthyroidism and ophthalmopathy. Notes on the study in general: A 13 V-J model separated ophthalmopathy from stable hyperthyroidism.

The clonotype originates from an adult woman with Graves' disease, either hyperthyroidism or ophthalmopathy (not recorded which). The rearrangement links TRBV10-3 to TRBJ2-2; D possibly corresponds to TRBD1 (5 bases). Sequencing was done on a sample of peripheral blood or thyroid tissue (not recorded which). CDR3 sequence reads: CAIREIGRVVGGELFF. CDR3 DNA sequence: TGTGCCATCAGGGAAATTGGCAGGGTAGTTGGCGGGGAGCTGTTTTTT.